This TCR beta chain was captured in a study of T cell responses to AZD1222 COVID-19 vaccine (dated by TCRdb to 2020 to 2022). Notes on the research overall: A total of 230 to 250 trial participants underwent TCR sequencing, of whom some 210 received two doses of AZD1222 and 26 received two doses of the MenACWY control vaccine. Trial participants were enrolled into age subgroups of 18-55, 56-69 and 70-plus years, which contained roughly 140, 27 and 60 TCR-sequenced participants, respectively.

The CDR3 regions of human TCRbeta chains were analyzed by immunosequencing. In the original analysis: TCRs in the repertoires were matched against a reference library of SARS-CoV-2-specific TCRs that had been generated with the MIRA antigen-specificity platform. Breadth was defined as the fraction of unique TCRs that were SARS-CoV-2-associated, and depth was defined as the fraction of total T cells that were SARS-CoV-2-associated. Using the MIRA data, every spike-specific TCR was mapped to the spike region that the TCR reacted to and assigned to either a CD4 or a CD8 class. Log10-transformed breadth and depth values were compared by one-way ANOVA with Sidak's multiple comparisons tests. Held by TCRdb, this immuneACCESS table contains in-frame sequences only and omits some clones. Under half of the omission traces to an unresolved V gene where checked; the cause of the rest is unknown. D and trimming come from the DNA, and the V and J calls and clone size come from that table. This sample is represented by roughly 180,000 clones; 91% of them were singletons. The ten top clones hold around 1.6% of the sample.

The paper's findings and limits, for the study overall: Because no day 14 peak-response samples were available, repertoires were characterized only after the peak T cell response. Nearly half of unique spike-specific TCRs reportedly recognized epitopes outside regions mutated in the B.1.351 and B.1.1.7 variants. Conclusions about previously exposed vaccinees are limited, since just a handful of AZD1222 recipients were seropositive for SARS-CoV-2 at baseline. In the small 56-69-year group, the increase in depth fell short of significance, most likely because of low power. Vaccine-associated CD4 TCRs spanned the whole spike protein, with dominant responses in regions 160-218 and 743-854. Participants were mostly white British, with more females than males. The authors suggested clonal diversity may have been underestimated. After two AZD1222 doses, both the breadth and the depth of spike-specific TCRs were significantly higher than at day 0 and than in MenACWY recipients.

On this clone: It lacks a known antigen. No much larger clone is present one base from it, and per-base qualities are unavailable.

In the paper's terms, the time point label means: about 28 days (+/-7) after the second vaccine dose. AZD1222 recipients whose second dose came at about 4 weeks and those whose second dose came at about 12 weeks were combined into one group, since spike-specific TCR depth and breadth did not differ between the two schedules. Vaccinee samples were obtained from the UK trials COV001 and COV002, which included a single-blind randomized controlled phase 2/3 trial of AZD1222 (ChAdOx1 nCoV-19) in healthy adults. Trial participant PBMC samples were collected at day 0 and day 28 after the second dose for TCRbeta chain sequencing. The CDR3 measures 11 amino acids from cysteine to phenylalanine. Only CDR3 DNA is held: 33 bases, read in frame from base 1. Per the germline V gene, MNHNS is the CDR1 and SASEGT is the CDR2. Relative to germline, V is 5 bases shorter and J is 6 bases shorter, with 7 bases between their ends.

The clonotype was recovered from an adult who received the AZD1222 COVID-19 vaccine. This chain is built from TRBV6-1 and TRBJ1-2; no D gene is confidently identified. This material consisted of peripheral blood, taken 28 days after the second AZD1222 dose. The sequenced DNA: TGTGCCAGCAGTCCCCAGGATGGCTACACCTTC. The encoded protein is CASSPQDGYTF.